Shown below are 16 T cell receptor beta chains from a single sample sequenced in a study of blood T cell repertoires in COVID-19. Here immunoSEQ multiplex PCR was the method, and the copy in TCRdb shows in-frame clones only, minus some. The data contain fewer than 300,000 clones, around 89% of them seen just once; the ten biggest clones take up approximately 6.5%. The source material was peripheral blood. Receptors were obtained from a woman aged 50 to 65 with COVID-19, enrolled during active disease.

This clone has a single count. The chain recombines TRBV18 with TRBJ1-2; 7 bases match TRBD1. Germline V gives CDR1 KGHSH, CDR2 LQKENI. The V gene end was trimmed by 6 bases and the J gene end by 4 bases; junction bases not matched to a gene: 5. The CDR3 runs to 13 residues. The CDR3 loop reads CASSEGATYGYTF. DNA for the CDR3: TGTGCCAGCTCCGAGGGGGCCACCTATGGCTACACCTTC.

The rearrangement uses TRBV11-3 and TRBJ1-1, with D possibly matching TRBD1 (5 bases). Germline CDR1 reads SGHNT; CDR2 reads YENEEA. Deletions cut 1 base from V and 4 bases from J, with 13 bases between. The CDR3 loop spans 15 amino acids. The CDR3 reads CASSLGGTSGTEAFF. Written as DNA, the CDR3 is TGTGCCAGCAGCTTAGGAGGGACTTCGGGCACTGAAGCTTTCTTT. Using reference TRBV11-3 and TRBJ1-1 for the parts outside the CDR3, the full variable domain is EAGVVQSPRYKIIEKKQPVAFWCNPISGHNTLYWYLQNLGQGPELLIRYENEEAVDDSQLPKDRFSAERLKGVDSTLKIQPAELGDSAVYLCASSLGGTSGTEAFFGQGTRLTVV.

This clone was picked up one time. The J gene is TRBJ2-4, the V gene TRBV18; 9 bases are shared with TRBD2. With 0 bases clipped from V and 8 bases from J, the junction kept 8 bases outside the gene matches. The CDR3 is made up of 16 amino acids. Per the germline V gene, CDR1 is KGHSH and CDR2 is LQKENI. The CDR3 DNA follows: TGTGCCAGCTCACCACCCTGGCGGGAGGGCCAGGACATTCAGTACTTC. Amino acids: CASSPPWREGQDIQYF. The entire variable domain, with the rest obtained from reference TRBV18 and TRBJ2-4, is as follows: NAGVMQNPRHLVRRRGQEARLRCSPMKGHSHVYWYRQLPEEGLKFMVYLQKENIIDESGMPKERFSAEFPKEGPSILRIQQVVRGDSAAYFCASSPPWREGQDIQYFGAGTRLSVL.

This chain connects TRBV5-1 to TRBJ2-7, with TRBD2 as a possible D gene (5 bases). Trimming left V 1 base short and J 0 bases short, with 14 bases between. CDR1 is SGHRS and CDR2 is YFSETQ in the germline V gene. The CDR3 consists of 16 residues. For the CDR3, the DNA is TGCGCCAGCAGCTTGCGGGGTCAGGCTCTCTCCTACGAGCAGTACTTC. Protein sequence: CASSLRGQALSYEQYF.

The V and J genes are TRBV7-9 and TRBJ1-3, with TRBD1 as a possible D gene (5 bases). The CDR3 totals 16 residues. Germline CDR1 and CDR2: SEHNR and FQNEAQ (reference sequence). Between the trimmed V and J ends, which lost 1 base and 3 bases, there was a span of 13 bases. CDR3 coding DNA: TGTGCCAGCAGCTTAGGTGGGGGGAGTTTTGGAAACACCATATATTTT. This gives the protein CASSLGGGSFGNTIYF. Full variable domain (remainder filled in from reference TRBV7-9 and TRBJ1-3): DTGVSQNPRHKITKRGQNVTFRCDPISEHNRLYWYRQTLGQGPEFLTYFQNEAQLEKSRLLSDRFSAERPKGSFSTLEIQRTEQGDSAMYLCASSLGGGSFGNTIYFGEGSWLTVV.

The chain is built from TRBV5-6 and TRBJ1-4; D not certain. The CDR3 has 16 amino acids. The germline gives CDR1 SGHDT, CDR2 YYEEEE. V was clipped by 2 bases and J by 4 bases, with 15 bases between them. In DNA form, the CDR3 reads TGTGCCAGCAGCTTCCTGACCGGCAGGCTTAATGAAAAACTGTTTTTT. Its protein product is CASSFLTGRLNEKLFF.

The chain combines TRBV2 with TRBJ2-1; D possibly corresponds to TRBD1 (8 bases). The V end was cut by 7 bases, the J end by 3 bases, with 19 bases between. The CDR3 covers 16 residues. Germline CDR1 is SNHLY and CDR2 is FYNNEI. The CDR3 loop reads CASTTGGDSHYNEQFF. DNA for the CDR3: TGTGCCAGCACCACAGGGGGGGACTCCCACTACAATGAGCAGTTCTTC.

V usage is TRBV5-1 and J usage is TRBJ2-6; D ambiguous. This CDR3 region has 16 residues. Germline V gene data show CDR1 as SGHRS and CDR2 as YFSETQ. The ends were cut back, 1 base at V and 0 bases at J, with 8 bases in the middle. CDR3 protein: CASSLLSSSGANVLTF. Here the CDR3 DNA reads TGCGCCAGCAGCTTGCTCTCTAGCTCTGGGGCCAACGTCCTGACTTTC.

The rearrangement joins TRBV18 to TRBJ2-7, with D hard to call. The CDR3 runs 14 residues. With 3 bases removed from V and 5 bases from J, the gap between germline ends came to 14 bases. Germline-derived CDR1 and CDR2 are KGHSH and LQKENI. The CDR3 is CASSPPTRPHEQYF. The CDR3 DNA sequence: TGTGCCAGCTCACCTCCGACACGACCCCACGAGCAGTACTTC.

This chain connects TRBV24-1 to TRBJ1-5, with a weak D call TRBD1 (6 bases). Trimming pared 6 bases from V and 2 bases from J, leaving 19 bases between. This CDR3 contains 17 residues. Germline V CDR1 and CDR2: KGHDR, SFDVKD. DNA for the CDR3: TGTGCCACCAGTCAGGGGAGGGGAGGATGGGGCAATCAGCCCCAGCATTTT. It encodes CATSQGRGGWGNQPQHF.

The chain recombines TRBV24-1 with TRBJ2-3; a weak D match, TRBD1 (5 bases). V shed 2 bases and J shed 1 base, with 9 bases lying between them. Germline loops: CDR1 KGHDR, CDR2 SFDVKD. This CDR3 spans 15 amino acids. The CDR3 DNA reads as TGTGCCACCAGTGATTGGGGCAGGGGCACAGATACGCAGTATTTT. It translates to CATSDWGRGTDTQYF.

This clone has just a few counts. The CDR3 reads CASSLDRSSSYEQYF. The CDR3 DNA follows: TGTGCCAGCAGCTTGGATCGGTCGAGCTCCTACGAGCAGTACTTC. This chain connects TRBV5-4 to TRBJ2-7; D not certain. There are 15 residues in the CDR3. V gave up 0 bases and J gave up 0 bases, with 10 bases separating them. The germline V gene encodes CDR1 SGHNT and CDR2 YYREEE (reference sequence).

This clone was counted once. The CDR3 spells CASSRGTGGSGELFF. The CDR3, as DNA: TGTGCCAGCAGTCGCGGGACAGGGGGCTCCGGGGAGCTGTTTTTT. This chain uses TRBV6-5 with TRBJ2-2; 12 bases are shared with TRBD1. The CDR3 extends over 15 amino acids. V was pared by 5 bases and J by 6 bases, with 4 bases of the junction left unmatched. The germline CDR1 and CDR2 sequences are MNHEY and SVGAGI.

CDR3 bases: TGTGCCAGCAGCTTGGCGGGGACTAGCGGGAACGAGCAGTACTTC. Its translation is CASSLAGTSGNEQYF. The chain joins TRBV7-9 to TRBJ2-7; 13 bases match TRBD2. The trim removed 3 bases at V and 5 bases at J, leaving 4 bases unmatched. This CDR3 has 15 residues. Looked up from germline, CDR1 is SEHNR and CDR2 is FQNEAQ (reference sequence).

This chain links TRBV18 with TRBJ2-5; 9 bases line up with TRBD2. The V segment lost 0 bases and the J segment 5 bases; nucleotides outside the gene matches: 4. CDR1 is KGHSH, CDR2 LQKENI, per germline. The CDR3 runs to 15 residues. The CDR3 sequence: CASSPPSGSGETQYF. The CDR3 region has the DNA TGTGCCAGCTCACCACCTAGCGGGAGCGGGGAGACCCAGTACTTC.

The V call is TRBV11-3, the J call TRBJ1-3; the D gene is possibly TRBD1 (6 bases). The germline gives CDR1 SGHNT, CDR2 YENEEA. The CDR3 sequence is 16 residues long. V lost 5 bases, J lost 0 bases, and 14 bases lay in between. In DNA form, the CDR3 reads TGTGCCAGCAGCACCCTCGGACAGACCTCTGGAAACACCATATATTTT. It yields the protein CASSTLGQTSGNTIYF.